The 26 T cell receptor beta chains in this list originate from one sample, sequenced in a study of T cell clones after liver transplantation. This table comes from immunoSEQ multiplex PCR, and its TCRdb copy is limited to in-frame clones, with some not included. The data hold under 150,000 clones, with 90% observed a single time. This specimen was CD4+ T cells from blood, taken 12 months after liver transplant. These receptors were obtained from a human patient who received a liver transplant. A subset of T cells may come from the graft donor.

The chain recombines TRBV7-6 with TRBJ2-1; 10 positions match TRBD2. Per the germline V gene, CDR1 is SGHVS and CDR2 is FNYEAQ. V shed 1 base and J 0 bases; nucleotides not matched to a gene: 9. The CDR3 has 19 amino acids. This CDR3 is CASSLDGTSAETSYNEQFF. The CDR3 coding sequence is TGTGCCAGCAGCTTAGATGGGACTAGCGCCGAAACCTCCTACAATGAGCAGTTCTTC.

The rearrangement joins TRBV2 to TRBJ1-5; D gene unclear. V dropped 1 base and J dropped 0 bases, with 7 bases sitting between them. The CDR3 extends over 15 amino acids. The germline V gene has CDR1 SNHLY and CDR2 FYNNEI. Here the CDR3 reads CASSEGRDSNQPQHF. In DNA, the CDR3 is TGTGCCAGCAGTGAAGGACGGGATAGCAATCAGCCCCAGCATTTT.

The chain is built from TRBV2 and TRBJ2-7, with 11 bases fitting TRBD1. The junction had 1 base not matched to a gene; V was cut back by 3 bases and J by 0 bases. Germline CDR1 is SNHLY and CDR2 is FYNNEI. The CDR3 has 15 residues. CDR3 protein: CASSDGQGASYEQYF. The CDR3 DNA follows: TGTGCCAGCAGTGACGGACAGGGGGCCTCCTACGAGCAGTACTTC.

The chain recombines TRBV19 with TRBJ1-4, with TRBD1 matching 7 bases. Unmatched junction bases numbered 12, after V lost 3 bases and J lost 8 bases. The germline V gene has CDR1 LNHDA and CDR2 SQIVND (reference sequence). The CDR3 covers 16 residues. CDR3 DNA: TGTGCCAGTAGTATGAGGGCCCAGGGGGGGACCGAAAAACTGTTTTTT. This translates into CASSMRAQGGTEKLFF.

This clone was counted a single time. The chain is built from TRBV19 and TRBJ2-6, with a weak D call TRBD1 (6 bases). The V end lost 8 bases, the J end lost 4 bases, and 15 bases lay between the germline ends. The CDR3 consists of 15 residues. Germline V gene sequence: CDR1 LNHDA, CDR2 SQIVND (reference sequence). This CDR3 is CASHSRGSGANVLTF. The CDR3 nucleotides read TGTGCCAGTCATTCTAGGGGGTCGGGGGCCAACGTCCTGACTTTC. The full variable domain, completed using reference TRBV19 and TRBJ2-6, is DGGITQSPKYLFRKEGQNVTLSCEQNLNHDAMYWYRQDPGQGLRLIYYSQIVNDFQKGDIAEGYSVSREKKESFPLTVTSAQKNPTAFYLCASHSRGSGANVLTFGAGSRLTVL.

The gene calls are TRBV5-1 and TRBJ2-7; 14 bases match TRBD2. V shed 3 bases and J 6 bases; nucleotides not matched to a gene: 2. This CDR3 has 14 residues. Germline CDR1 SGHRS, CDR2 YFSETQ. For the CDR3, the DNA is TGCGCCAGCAGCTCGGGACTAGCGGGAGCCGAGCAGTACTTC. It is translated as CASSSGLAGAEQYF.

The V call is TRBV5-1, the J call TRBJ2-7, with a possible D match to TRBD2 (5 bases). The CDR3 covers 13 residues. Germline CDR1 reads SGHRS; CDR2 reads YFSETQ. The germline V and J ends were trimmed by 0 bases and 6 bases, with 10 bases remaining between them. The CDR3 loop reads CASSLDPRGEQYF. CDR3 coding DNA: TGCGCCAGCAGCTTGGACCCTCGGGGCGAGCAGTACTTC.

V and J are TRBV27 and TRBJ2-3, with 8 bases fitting TRBD2. CDR3 length equals 19 residues. Germline V gene data show CDR1 as MNHEY and CDR2 as SMNVEV (reference sequence). V shed 5 bases and J 0 bases; nucleotides not matched to a gene: 16. The CDR3 reads CASSRLAGRGRISTDTQYF. DNA for the CDR3: TGTGCCAGCAGTCGGTTAGCGGGAAGGGGACGGATAAGCACAGATACGCAGTATTTT.

The chain recombines TRBV6-1 with TRBJ2-1, with D perhaps TRBD2 (5 bases). Trimming shortened V by 7 bases and J by 5 bases, and 18 bases separated the two germline ends. The CDR3 extends over 15 amino acids. In germline, CDR1 is MNHNS, CDR2 SASEGT. CDR3 in DNA: TGTGCCAGCAATACACGGGAACTCATCGACAATGAGCAGTTCTTC. This translates into CASNTRELIDNEQFF.

This chain links TRBV28 with TRBJ1-1; D unclear. The CDR3 covers 12 residues. V lost 5 bases to trimming and J lost 4 bases, with 8 bases between them. Germline lookup yields CDR1 MDHEN and CDR2 SYDVKM. The CDR3 region is CASSPLVTEAFF. The CDR3 DNA reads TGTGCCAGCAGTCCATTGGTCACTGAAGCTTTCTTT.

The genes are TRBV9 and TRBJ2-2; no firm D call. CDR3 size: 13 residues. The germline V and J ends were trimmed by 4 bases and 4 bases, with 8 bases remaining between them. The germline V gene has CDR1 SGDLS and CDR2 YYNGEE. In DNA form, the CDR3 reads TGTGCCAGCAGCACCCGGCCCACCGGGGAGCTGTTTTTT. Translating gives CASSTRPTGELFF.

The chain is built from TRBV11-3 and TRBJ2-3; possibly TRBD1 or TRBD2 for D (5 bases each). Trimming stripped 5 bases from V and 2 bases from J, with 17 bases between. CDR1 is SGHNT, CDR2 YENEEA, per germline. The CDR3 loop spans 16 amino acids. This chain's CDR3 is CASSRRDGGFTDTQYF. DNA of the CDR3: TGTGCCAGCAGCCGTCGGGACGGAGGTTTCACAGATACGCAGTATTTT.

The table lists this clone with a count of one. The chain carries TRBV10-3 and TRBJ1-2, with a possible D match to TRBD1 (6 bases). Trimming removed 3 bases from V and 8 bases from J, with 22 bases in between. CDR3 size: 16 residues. Germline loops: CDR1 ENHRY, CDR2 SYGVKD. The CDR3 nucleotides are TGTGCCATCAGTGAAGGGGGGAACCGGGAAAAGAAGGGCTACACCTTC. Its protein product is CAISEGGNREKKGYTF.

V gene TRBV5-4 combines with J gene TRBJ2-1; 12 positions agree with TRBD2. The CDR3 is made up of 15 amino acids. V dropped 2 bases and J dropped 8; count of bases not matched to a gene: 5. The germline V gene has CDR1 SGHNT and CDR2 YYREEE (reference sequence). In nucleotides, the CDR3 is TGTGCCAGCAGCTTTAGGACTAGCGGGAACTATGAGCAGTTCTTC. It codes for CASSFRTSGNYEQFF. Full variable domain (remainder filled in from reference TRBV5-4 and TRBJ2-1): ETGVTQSPTHLIKTRGQQVTLRCSSQSGHNTVSWYQQALGQGPQFIFQYYREEENGRGNFPPRFSGLQFPNYSSELNVNALELDDSALYLCASSFRTSGNYEQFFGPGTRLTVL.

The J gene is TRBJ2-7, the V gene TRBV6-1; 7 positions match TRBD1. Losses at the gene ends were 7 bases for V and 0 bases for J; bases not matched to a gene: 6. This CDR3 region has 14 residues. Germline lookup yields CDR1 MNHNS and CDR2 SASEGT. CDR3 in DNA: TGTGCCAGCACTACGAGGGACAGCTCCTACGAGCAGTACTTC. This encodes CASTTRDSSYEQYF.

This chain uses TRBV29-1 with TRBJ2-1; D not resolved. Germline V gene sequence: CDR1 SQVTM, CDR2 ANQGSEA. Trimming shortened V by 5 bases and J by 5 bases, and 4 bases separated the two germline ends. The CDR3 has 10 residues. This CDR3 is CSVSNNEQFF. In DNA, the CDR3 is TGCAGCGTTTCCAACAATGAGCAGTTCTTC.

As for this clone: The same CDR3 arises from other DNA sequences in this sample as well. The J gene is TRBJ1-1, the V gene TRBV29-1, with 8 positions matching TRBD1. Trimming removed 5 bases from V and 8 bases from J; junction bases left unmatched: 13. The CDR3 covers 14 residues. From germline, CDR1 is SQVTM and CDR2 ANQGSEA. CDR3 in amino acids: CSVRGRGRSPEAFF. The CDR3 nucleotides read TGCAGCGTTCGTGGCAGGGGGCGCAGCCCGGAAGCTTTCTTT.

The chain carries TRBV5-1 and TRBJ2-7; D might be TRBD2 (6 bases). Between the trimmed V and J ends, which lost 4 bases and 4 bases, there was a span of 15 bases. This CDR3 contains 14 residues. From germline, CDR1 is SGHRS and CDR2 YFSETQ. This CDR3 reads CASSPRGGVYEQYF. In DNA, the CDR3 is TGCGCCAGCAGCCCGCGGGGTGGGGTTTACGAGCAGTACTTC.

The chain combines TRBV6-1 with TRBJ1-1; tentative D call: TRBD1 (6 bases). Germline CDR1 MNHNS, CDR2 SASEGT. V was clipped by 0 bases and J by 7 bases, with 12 bases between them. This CDR3 comprises 14 residues. The CDR3 DNA reads as TGTGCCAGCAGTGAAGCGGGGGGGCCCTTTGAAGCTTTCTTT. Its protein product is CASSEAGGPFEAFF.

V is TRBV4-2 and J is TRBJ2-7; D is uncertain. Germline CDR1 reads LGHNA; CDR2 reads YNFKEQ. The CDR3 has 14 residues. V lost 1 base and J lost 3, with 10 bases in between. The CDR3 region is CASSQGEADYEQYF. DNA for the CDR3: TGTGCCAGCAGCCAAGGAGAGGCGGACTACGAGCAGTACTTC.

As for this clone: At one of its ends the junction is not consistent with the germline gene, which may arise from a read error. The chain has TRBV2 and TRBJ1-5; TRBD1 is a possible D gene (5 bases). Germline assignment: CDR1 SNHLY and CDR2 FYNNEI. The CDR3 is 15 amino acids. CDR3 loop: CASGGDPGRNQPQHF. CDR3 coding DNA: TGTGCCAGCGGCGGAGATCCGGGGCGCAACCAGCCCCAGCATTTT.

This chain joins TRBV7-2 and TRBJ2-5; possible D gene TRBD1, 6 bases. From germline, CDR1 is SGHTA and CDR2 FQGNSA. The CDR3 covers 13 residues. V lost 5 bases and J lost 1, with 8 bases in between. The CDR3: CASSAQGQETQYF. The CDR3 DNA reads TGTGCCAGCAGCGCACAGGGCCAAGAGACCCAGTACTTC.

This chain joins TRBV4-1 and TRBJ2-1; 10 bases align to TRBD2. Germline lookup yields CDR1 MGHRA and CDR2 YSYEKL. The CDR3 covers 16 residues. Trimming at V came to 0 bases and at J to 9 bases, leaving 8 bases not matched to a gene. The CDR3 protein is CASSQDPGTSVSEQFF. CDR3 sequence (DNA): TGCGCCAGCAGCCAAGATCCGGGGACTAGCGTTAGTGAGCAGTTCTTC.

V and J are TRBV6-5 and TRBJ2-1; TRBD2 aligns across 14 bases. The CDR3 has 15 residues. From germline, CDR1 is MNHEY and CDR2 SVGAGI. J gave up 6 bases and V 7 bases, and 5 bases lay outside the gene matches. The CDR3 sequence is CASTGLAGGVNEQFF. The CDR3 DNA sequence: TGTGCCAGCACCGGACTAGCGGGAGGCGTCAATGAGCAGTTCTTC.

The chain combines TRBV9 with TRBJ2-2; D possibly corresponds to TRBD2 (6 bases). Germline lookup yields CDR1 SGDLS and CDR2 YYNGEE. With 3 bases removed from V and 3 bases from J, the gap between germline ends came to 12 bases. The length of the CDR3 is 15 residues. The CDR3 sequence: CASSARGLDTGELFF. DNA for the CDR3: TGTGCCAGCAGCGCCCGGGGGTTGGACACCGGGGAGCTGTTTTTT.

The V call is TRBV27, the J call TRBJ2-1; possible D gene TRBD2, 7 bases. The CDR3 is 13 residues long. V was cut by 3 bases and J by 13 bases, with 16 bases left in between. Germline loops: CDR1 MNHEY, CDR2 SMNVEV (reference sequence). The CDR3 reads CASSFREGGSQFF. As DNA, the CDR3 is TGTGCCAGCAGTTTTAGGGAGGGGGGGAGTCAGTTCTTC.